This T cell receptor (beta chain) was captured by sequencing in a study of blood T cell repertoires in COVID-19. Libraries were prepared by immunoSEQ multiplex PCR; TCRdb keeps only in-frame clonotypes and omits some of them. There are about 180,000 clones in the sample; around four fifths occur only once, and roughly 17% lies in the top ten. This CDR3 is built from 19 residues. Trimming cost V 7 bases and J 6 bases, with 31 bases left between them. Individuals drawn from under 30 US areas were about 18 to 89 years old. Symptom resolution, clearance, or two negative PCRs marked donors in Cohort 3 as recovered.

The gene calls are TRBV23-1 and TRBJ1-5; a possible D gene is TRBD1 (6 bases). TRBV23-1 is classed as an ORF, of uncertain function. Sample: PBMCs or T cells enriched from blood (not recorded which). The TCR was taken from a woman in her 50s who had recovered from COVID-19. The CDR3 region is CASTQGSSGGEDSGQPQHF. In DNA form, the CDR3 reads TGCGCCAGCACTCAGGGTTCGAGTGGGGGCGAGGACTCGGGTCAGCCCCAGCATTTT.